This entry is about one T cell receptor beta chain. What it binds is unknown. These data belong to a study of monozygotic twins with inflammatory bowel disease. General study points: In the analysis, different T cell subtypes could not be told apart. Possibly reflecting limited power, no difference in repertoire similarity was found between concordant and discordant twins. Added variability in patient repertoires may stem from differing immunosuppressive treatments.

The CDR3 sequence is 14 residues long. Looked up from germline, CDR1 is SGHAT and CDR2 is FQNNGV. RNA in its total form was extracted from whole blood, and T cells were not sorted. TCRdb reprocessed the 5' RACE reads, with one entry per CDR3 protein and no DNA. Here the sample table reports 140,000 to 150,000 distinct CDR3 sequences. The TCR originated in a human donor with ulcerative colitis or Crohn's disease, or a healthy co-twin of an affected twin (not recorded which). The chain employs TRBV11-2 and TRBJ2-3; the D gene TCRdb calls, TRBD1, cannot be checked with no DNA. Sequences were obtained from blood. CDR3: CASSLEGAQFAQYF.